Here is one T cell receptor (beta chain) with its context. Its antigen is not known. A 5'RACE reaction primed in the constant segment made cDNA libraries of TCR alpha and TCR beta, and these carried sample barcodes and UMIs. TCRdb reanalysed the 5' RACE reads using MiXCR and keeps one entry per CDR3 protein. The sample comprises around 450,000 distinct CDR3 sequences, roughly a quarter of which are singletons, and about 8.7% rests with the top ten. The data are from a study of T-cell memory formation after mild COVID-19. Study outcomes and limitations: Chiefly within CM and EM were the contracting CD4+ clones; CD8+ ones were within EMRA. CD4/CD8 balance characterized clones contracting day 15 to 85, and CD4+ skew characterized later expanders.

The CDR3 has 15 residues. Germline trimming cut 0 bases from V and 5 bases from J; bases unmatched to any gene: 8. CDR1 and CDR2 (germline): SGHRS, YFSETQ. What was sequenced was PBMCs or a T cell subset sorted from them (not recorded which). This receptor was obtained from an adult woman who had mild COVID-19 (a few samples of this study predate the infection). Cell type and time point are not known. V is TRBV5-1 and J is TRBJ2-7; 7 bases map to TRBD1. The CDR3 nucleotides are TGCGCCAGCAGCTTGGCCGACAGGGAGTCGGACGAGCAGTACTTC. Its protein product is CASSLADRESDEQYF.